This T cell receptor (beta chain) was captured in a study of CD8 T cells in Susac syndrome. An input of about 0.5 to 1 ug of RNA was subjected to reverse transcription using random hexamers. The TCR beta CDR3 was amplified by immunoSEQ multiplex PCR across 54 Vbeta, 13 Jbeta. MiXCR, applied by TCRdb to the immunoSEQ multiplex PCR reads, yields one record per CDR3 protein. Seen here are roughly 190,000 distinct CDR3 sequences, approximately 94% observed once, and the top ten hold roughly 0.093%. General study findings and limits: The CD4+ T cell repertoires in Susac syndrome did not show any clonal expansion.

The CDR3 runs to 16 residues. V lost 0 bases and J 1 base, leaving 11 bases between the germline ends. Per germline, CDR1 ENHRY and CDR2 SYGVKD. Patients with Susac syndrome fulfilled recently defined diagnostic criteria for definite or probable disease. A word on this clonotype: The antigen is unknown.

The sequenced sample was CD4+ T cells from PBMCs. This sequence was found in a human donor with Susac syndrome. The chain recombines TRBV10-3 with TRBJ2-3; a weak D match, TRBD2 (5 bases). The CDR3 loop is CAISESGLGGTDTQYF. CDR3 in DNA: TGTGCCATCAGTGAGTCTGGACTGGGAGGCACAGATACGCAGTATTTT.